Listed here is a single T cell receptor beta chain. Method: immunoSEQ multiplex PCR; TCRdb's copy keeps in-frame clones and lacks some. The sample consists of roughly 100,000 clones, about four fifths of them appearing once. V lost 5 bases and J 1 base, leaving 13 bases between the germline ends. Per germline, CDR1 SGHTA and CDR2 FQGNSA. The CDR3 is 15 amino acids. The data stem from a study of T cell responses to AZD1222 COVID-19 vaccine. The TCR originated in an adult in good health. This specimen was peripheral blood, taken on day 0 of AZD1222 vaccination. The V and J genes are TRBV7-2 and TRBJ2-3; D tentatively fits TRBD1 or TRBD2 (5 bases each). CDR3 protein: CASSHRRGGTDTQYF. In DNA, the CDR3 is TGTGCCAGCAGCCACCGGAGAGGGGGCACAGATACGCAGTATTTT.